Sequencing of this TCR beta chain was carried out in a study of T cell repertoires in cytomegalovirus infection. On the study more broadly: The authors used CMV epitopes that were HLA-C-restricted (recently identified) and HLA-B-restricted (well studied).

The sample holds a few counts of this clonotype. Its target is unknown. Germline V gene lookup returns CDR1 MDHEN and CDR2 SYDVKM. CDR3 length: 12 residues. V lost 6 bases and J 7 bases, leaving 13 bases between the germline ends. General study findings and limits: Carriers of CMV plus the relevant HLA were identified by cumulative public TCR beta family frequency. Ex vivo responses were dominated by HLA-C-restricted CMV-specific TCR beta clonotypes.

TCRdb redid the calling of the reads with MiXCR, one entry per CDR3 protein. The top ten clones hold around 50% of a sample with approximately 83,000 distinct CDR3 sequences, 20% to 30% of them seen once. This chain links TRBV28 with TRBJ2-7, with D perhaps TRBD1 or TRBD2 (6 bases each). The clonotype comes from a human donor in good health (CMV status not recorded). Some clones in this sample may be carry-over from other donors' samples. Sequencing used CD8+ T cells from cultured PBMCs, obtained from culture after CMV antigen stimulation. CDR3 DNA: TGTGCCAGCAGCCTACAGGGAGGAGAGCAGTACTTC. Translation: CASSLQGGEQYF. Drawing the rest from reference TRBV28 and TRBJ2-7, the complete variable domain is DVKVTQSSRYLVKRTGEKVFLECVQDMDHENMFWYRQDPGLGLRLIYFSYDVKMKEKGDIPEGYSVSREKKERFSLILESASTNQTSMYLCASSLQGGEQYFGPGTRLTVT.